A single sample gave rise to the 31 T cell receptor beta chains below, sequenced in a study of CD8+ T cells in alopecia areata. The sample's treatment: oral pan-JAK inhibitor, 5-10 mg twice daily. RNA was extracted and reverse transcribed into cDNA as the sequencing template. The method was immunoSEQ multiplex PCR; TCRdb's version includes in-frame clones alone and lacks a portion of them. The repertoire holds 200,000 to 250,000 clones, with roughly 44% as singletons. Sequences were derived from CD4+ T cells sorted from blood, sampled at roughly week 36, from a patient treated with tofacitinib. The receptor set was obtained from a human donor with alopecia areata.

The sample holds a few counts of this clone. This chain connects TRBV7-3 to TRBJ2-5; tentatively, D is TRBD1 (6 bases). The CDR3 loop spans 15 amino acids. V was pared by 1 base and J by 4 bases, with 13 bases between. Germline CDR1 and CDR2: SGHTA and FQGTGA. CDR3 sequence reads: CASSLKPTGLETQYF. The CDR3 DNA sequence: TGTGCCAGCAGCTTAAAGCCGACAGGCCTAGAGACCCAGTACTTC.

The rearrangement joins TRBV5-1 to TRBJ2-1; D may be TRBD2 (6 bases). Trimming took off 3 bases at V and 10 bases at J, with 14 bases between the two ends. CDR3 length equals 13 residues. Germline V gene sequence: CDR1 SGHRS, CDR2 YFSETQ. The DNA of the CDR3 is TGCGCCAGCAGCTCCGTGGAGGGAGCGGAGCAGTTCTTC. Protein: CASSSVEGAEQFF.

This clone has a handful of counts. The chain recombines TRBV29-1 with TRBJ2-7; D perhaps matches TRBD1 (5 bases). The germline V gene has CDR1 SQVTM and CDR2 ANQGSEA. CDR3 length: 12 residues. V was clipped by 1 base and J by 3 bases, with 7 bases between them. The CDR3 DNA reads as TGCAGCGTTGAAGGGCAGGGCTACGAGCAGTACTTC. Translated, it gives CSVEGQGYEQYF.

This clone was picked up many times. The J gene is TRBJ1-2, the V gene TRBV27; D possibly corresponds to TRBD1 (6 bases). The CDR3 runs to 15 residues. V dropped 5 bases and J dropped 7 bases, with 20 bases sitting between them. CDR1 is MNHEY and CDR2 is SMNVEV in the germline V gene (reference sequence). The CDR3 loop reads CASSPGRIGGSGYTF. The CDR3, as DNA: TGTGCCAGCAGTCCGGGACGGATAGGGGGAAGTGGCTACACCTTC.

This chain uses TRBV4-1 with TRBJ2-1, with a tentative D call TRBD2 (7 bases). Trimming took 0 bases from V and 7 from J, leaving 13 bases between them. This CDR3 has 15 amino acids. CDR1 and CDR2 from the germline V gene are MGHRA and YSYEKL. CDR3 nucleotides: TGCGCCAGCAGCCAAGAGGGGGCGGGAGCAAATGAGCAGTTCTTC. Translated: CASSQEGAGANEQFF.

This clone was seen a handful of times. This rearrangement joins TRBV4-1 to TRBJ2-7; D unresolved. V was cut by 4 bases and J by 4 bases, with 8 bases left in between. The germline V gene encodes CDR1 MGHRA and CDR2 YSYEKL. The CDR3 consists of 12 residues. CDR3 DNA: TGCGCCAGCAGCCCCGGCGGTTACGAGCAGTACTTC. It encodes CASSPGGYEQYF.

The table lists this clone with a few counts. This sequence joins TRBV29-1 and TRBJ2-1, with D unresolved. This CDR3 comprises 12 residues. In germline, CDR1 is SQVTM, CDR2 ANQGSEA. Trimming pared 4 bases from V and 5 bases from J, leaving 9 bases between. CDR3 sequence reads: CSVGHKNNEQFF. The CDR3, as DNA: TGCAGCGTTGGACACAAGAACAATGAGCAGTTCTTC.

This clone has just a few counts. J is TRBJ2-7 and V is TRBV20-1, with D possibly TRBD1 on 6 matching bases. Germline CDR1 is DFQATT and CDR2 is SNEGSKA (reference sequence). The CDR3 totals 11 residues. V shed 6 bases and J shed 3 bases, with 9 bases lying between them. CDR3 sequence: CSAPDSYEQYF. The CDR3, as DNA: TGCAGTGCCCCGGACAGCTACGAGCAGTACTTC.

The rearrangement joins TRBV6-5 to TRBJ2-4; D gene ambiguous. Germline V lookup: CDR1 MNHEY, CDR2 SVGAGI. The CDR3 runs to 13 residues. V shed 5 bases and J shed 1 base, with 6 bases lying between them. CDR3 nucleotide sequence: TGTGCCAGCAGTGGGATGGCCAAAAACATTCAGTACTTC. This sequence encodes CASSGMAKNIQYF.

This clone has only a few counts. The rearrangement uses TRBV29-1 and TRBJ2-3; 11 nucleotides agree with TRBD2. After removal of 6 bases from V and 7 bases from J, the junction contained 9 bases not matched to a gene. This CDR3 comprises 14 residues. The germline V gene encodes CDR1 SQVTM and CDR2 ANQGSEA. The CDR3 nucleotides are TGCAGCGTAGCTGCTAGCGGGAGGAGGCATACGCAGTATTTT. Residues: CSVAASGRRHTQYF.

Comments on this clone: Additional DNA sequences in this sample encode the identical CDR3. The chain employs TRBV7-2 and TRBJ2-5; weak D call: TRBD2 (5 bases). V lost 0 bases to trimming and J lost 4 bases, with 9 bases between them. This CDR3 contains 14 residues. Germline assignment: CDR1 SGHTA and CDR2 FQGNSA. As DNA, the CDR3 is TGTGCCAGCAGCTTAGCGGGAGTGAGAGAGACCCAGTACTTC. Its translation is CASSLAGVRETQYF.

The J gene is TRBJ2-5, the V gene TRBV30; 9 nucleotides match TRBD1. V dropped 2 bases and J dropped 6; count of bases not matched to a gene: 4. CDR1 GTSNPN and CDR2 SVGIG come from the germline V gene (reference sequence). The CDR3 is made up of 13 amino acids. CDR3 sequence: CAWSLGQGKTQYF. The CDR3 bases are TGTGCCTGGAGTTTGGGACAGGGAAAGACCCAGTACTTC.

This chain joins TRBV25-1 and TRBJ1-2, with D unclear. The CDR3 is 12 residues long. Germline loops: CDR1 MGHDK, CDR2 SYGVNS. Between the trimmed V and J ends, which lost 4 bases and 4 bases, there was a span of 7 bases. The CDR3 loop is CASSVSPYGYTF. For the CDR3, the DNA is TGTGCCAGCAGTGTTTCACCCTATGGCTACACCTTC.

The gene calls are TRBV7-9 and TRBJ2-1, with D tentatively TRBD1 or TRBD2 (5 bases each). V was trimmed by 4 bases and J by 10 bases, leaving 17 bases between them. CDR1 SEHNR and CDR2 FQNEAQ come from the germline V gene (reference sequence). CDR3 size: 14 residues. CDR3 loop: CASSSGAQSGEQFF. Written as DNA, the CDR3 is TGTGCCAGCAGCTCCGGGGCCCAGAGTGGGGAGCAGTTCTTC.

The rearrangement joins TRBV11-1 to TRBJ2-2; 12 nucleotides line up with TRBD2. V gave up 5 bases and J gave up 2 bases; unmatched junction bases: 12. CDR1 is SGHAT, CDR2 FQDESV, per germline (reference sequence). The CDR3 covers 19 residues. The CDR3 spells CASSKRLPTSGGNTGELFF. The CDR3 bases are TGTGCCAGCAGCAAACGACTCCCGACTAGCGGGGGAAACACCGGGGAGCTGTTTTTT. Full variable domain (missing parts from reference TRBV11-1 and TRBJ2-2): EAEVAQSPRYKITEKSQAVAFWCDPISGHATLYWYRQILGQGPELLVQFQDESVVDDSQLPKDRFSAERLKGVDSTLKIQPAELGDSAMYLCASSKRLPTSGGNTGELFFGEGSRLTVL.

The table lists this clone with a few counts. The CDR3 here is CASRTRVNTEAFF. The CDR3 DNA reads as TGTGCCAGCAGGACACGGGTGAACACTGAAGCTTTCTTT. The chain employs TRBV11-2 and TRBJ1-1; D gene uncertain. Trimming removed 6 bases at V and 0 bases at J, with 8 bases between. This CDR3 has 13 residues. In germline, CDR1 is SGHAT, CDR2 FQNNGV.

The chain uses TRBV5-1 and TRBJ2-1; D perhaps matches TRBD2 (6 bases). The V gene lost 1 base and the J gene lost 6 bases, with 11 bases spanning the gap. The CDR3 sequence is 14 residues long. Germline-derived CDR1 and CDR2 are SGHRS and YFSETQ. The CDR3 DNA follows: TGCGCCAGCAGCTTGCTTTTCGGGGGCAATGAGCAGTTCTTC. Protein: CASSLLFGGNEQFF.

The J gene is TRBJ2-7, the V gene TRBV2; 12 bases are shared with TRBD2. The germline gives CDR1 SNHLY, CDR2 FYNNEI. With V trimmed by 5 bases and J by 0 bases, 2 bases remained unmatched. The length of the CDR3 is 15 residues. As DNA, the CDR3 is TGTGCCAGCAGTTCTAGCGGGAGGGCCTCCTACGAGCAGTACTTC. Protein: CASSSSGRASYEQYF.

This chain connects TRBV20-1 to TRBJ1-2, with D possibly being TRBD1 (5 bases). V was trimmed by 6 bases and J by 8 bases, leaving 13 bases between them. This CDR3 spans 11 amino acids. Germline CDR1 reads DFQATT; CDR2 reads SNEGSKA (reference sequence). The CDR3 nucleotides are TGCAGTGCCGGACATCGAGGGGGCTACACCTTC. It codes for CSAGHRGGYTF.

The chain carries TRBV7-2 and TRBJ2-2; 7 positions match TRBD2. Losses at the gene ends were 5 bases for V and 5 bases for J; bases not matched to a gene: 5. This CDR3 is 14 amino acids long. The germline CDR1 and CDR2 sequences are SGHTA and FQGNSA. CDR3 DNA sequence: TGTGCCAGCAGCCCGTCCGGGGGGACCGGGGAGCTGTTTTTT. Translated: CASSPSGGTGELFF.

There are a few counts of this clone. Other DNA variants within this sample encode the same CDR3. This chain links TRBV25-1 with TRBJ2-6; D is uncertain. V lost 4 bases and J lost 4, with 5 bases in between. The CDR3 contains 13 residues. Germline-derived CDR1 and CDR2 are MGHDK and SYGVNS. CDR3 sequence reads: CASSAAGANVLTF. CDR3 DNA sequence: TGTGCCAGCAGTGCGGCCGGGGCCAACGTCCTGACTTTC.

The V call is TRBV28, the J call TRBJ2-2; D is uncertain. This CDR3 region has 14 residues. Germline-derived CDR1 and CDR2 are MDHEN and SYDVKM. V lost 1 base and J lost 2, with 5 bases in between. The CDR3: CASSLYGNTGELFF. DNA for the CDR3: TGTGCCAGCAGTTTATACGGAAACACCGGGGAGCTGTTTTTT.

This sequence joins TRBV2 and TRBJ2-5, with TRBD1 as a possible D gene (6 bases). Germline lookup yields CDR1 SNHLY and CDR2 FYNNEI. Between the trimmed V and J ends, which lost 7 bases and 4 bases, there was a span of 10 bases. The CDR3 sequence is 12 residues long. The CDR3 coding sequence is TGTGCCAGCACTTGGGGGCCAGAGACCCAGTACTTC. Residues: CASTWGPETQYF. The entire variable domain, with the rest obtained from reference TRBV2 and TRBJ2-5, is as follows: EPEVTQTPSHQVTQMGQEVILRCVPISNHLYFYWYRQILGQKVEFLVSFYNNEISEKSEIFDDQFSVERPDGSNFTLKIRSTKLEDSAMYFCASTWGPETQYFGPGTRLLVL.

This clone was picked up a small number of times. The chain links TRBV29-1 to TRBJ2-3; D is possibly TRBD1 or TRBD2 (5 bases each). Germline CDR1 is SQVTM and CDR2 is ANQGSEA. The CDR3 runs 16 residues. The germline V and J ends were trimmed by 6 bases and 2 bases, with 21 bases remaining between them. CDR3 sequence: CSVQMGPFGTTDTQYF. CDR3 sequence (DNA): TGCAGCGTCCAAATGGGACCTTTCGGGACCACAGATACGCAGTATTTT.

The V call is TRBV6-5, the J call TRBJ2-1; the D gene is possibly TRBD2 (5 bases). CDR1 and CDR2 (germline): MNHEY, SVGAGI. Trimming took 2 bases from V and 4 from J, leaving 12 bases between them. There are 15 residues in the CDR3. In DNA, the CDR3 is TGTGCCAGCAGTTACCGTGTCGGGGAATACAATGAGCAGTTCTTC. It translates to CASSYRVGEYNEQFF.

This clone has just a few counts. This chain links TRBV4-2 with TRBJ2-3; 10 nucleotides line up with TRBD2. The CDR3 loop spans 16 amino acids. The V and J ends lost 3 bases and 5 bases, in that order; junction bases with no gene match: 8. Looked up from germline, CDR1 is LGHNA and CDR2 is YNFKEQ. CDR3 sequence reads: CASSQPSGRAGDTQYF. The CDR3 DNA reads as TGTGCCAGCAGCCAGCCTAGCGGGAGAGCTGGAGATACGCAGTATTTT.

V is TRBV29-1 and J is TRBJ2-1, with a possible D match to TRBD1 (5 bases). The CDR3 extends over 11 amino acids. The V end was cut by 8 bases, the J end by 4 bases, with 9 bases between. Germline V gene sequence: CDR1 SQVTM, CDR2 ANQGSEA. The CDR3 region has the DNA TGCAGCTTCGACAGTTACAATGAGCAGTTCTTC. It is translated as CSFDSYNEQFF.

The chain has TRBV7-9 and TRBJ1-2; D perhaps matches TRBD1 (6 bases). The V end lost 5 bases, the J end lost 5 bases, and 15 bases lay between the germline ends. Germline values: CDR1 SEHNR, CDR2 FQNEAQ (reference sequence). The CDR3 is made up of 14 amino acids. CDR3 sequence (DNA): TGTGCCAGCAGCCTGGGACGGGGGCTTTATGGCTACACCTTC. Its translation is CASSLGRGLYGYTF.

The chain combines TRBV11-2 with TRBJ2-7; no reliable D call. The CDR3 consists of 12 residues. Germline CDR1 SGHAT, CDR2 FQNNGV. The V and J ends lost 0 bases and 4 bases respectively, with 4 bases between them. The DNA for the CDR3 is TGTGCCAGCAGCTTAGAGCTTTACGAGCAGTACTTC. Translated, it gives CASSLELYEQYF.

CDR3 protein: CSVAGYTEAFF. CDR3 nucleotides: TGCAGCGTTGCAGGATACACTGAAGCTTTCTTT. This chain connects TRBV29-1 to TRBJ1-1, with unresolved D. Trimming took 4 bases from V and 3 from J, leaving 6 bases between them. Germline V lookup: CDR1 SQVTM, CDR2 ANQGSEA. The CDR3 covers 11 residues.

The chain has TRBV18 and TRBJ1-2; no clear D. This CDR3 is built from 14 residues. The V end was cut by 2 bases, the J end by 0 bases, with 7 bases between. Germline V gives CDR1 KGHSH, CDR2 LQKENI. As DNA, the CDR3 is TGTGCCAGCTCACCAAGTTTAGCTAACTATGGCTACACCTTC. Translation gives CASSPSLANYGYTF. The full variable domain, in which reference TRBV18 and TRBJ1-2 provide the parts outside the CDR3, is NAGVMQNPRHLVRRRGQEARLRCSPMKGHSHVYWYRQLPEEGLKFMVYLQKENIIDESGMPKERFSAEFPKEGPSILRIQQVVRGDSAAYFCASSPSLANYGYTFGSGTRLTVV.